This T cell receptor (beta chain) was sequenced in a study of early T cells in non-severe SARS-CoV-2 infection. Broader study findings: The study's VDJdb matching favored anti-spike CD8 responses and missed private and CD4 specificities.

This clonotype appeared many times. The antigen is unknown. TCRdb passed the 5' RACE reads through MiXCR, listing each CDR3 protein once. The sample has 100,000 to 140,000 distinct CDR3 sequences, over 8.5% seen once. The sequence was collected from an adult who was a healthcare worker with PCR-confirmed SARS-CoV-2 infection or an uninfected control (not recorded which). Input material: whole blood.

The CDR3 spells CASSGRTSAFNEQFF. The DNA of the CDR3 is TGTGCCAGCAGTGGACGGACTAGCGCCTTCAATGAGCAGTTCTTC. This chain connects TRBV2 to TRBJ2-1, with TRBD2 identical over 9 bases. The CDR3 is made up of 15 amino acids. Germline V lookup: CDR1 SNHLY, CDR2 FYNNEI. V gave up 4 bases and J gave up 6 bases; unmatched junction bases: 7.